This entry lists 9 T cell receptor beta chains sequenced from one sample in a study of graft-versus-host responses after intestinal transplantation. No antigen is known for these receptors. Sequenced by immunoSEQ multiplex PCR; TCRdb stores in-frame clones only, minus some. This repertoire shows 85,000 to 100,000 clones, 92% found once; its top ten account for around 0.15%. Here the sequenced sample was unstimulated CD4+ T cells sorted from spleen or lymph node cells, taken before intestinal transplant. These TCRs come from a human donor who received an intestinal transplant.

The CDR3, as DNA: TGTGCCATCAGTGAGTCATCGGGAACCGGGACAGGCTACGAGCAGTACTTC. It yields the protein CAISESSGTGTGYEQYF. The chain joins TRBV10-3 to TRBJ2-7; 8 positions match TRBD1. V trimming: 0 bases; J trimming: 3 bases; junction bases outside the gene matches: 10. Germline V lookup: CDR1 ENHRY, CDR2 SYGVKD. The CDR3 length is 17 residues.

V is TRBV7-9 and J is TRBJ2-3; D uncertain. Trimming removed 5 bases at V and 0 bases at J, with 9 bases between. The CDR3 sequence is 14 residues long. Germline lookup yields CDR1 SEHNR and CDR2 FQNEAQ (reference sequence). The CDR3 is CASSARTSTDTQYF. Written as DNA, the CDR3 is TGTGCCAGCAGCGCCCGTACTAGCACAGATACGCAGTATTTT.

This chain uses TRBV11-3 with TRBJ1-1; 9 bases are a match to TRBD1. Losses at the gene ends were 6 bases for V and 5 bases for J; bases not matched to a gene: 7. The germline gives CDR1 SGHNT, CDR2 YENEEA. The CDR3 has 14 amino acids. For the CDR3, the DNA is TGTGCCAGCAGTCATGGACAGGGGAGGACTGAAGCTTTCTTT. Translated, it gives CASSHGQGRTEAFF.

The CDR3 is CASIDRGFGYTF. CDR3 nucleotide sequence: TGTGCCAGCATCGACAGGGGCTTTGGCTACACCTTC. V and J are TRBV6-5 and TRBJ1-2; 8 nucleotides align to TRBD1. The germline gives CDR1 MNHEY, CDR2 SVGAGI. The V segment lost 7 bases and the J segment 7 bases; nucleotides outside the gene matches: 5. The CDR3 runs 12 residues.

CDR3 amino acids: CASSILGDRAYEQYF. CDR3 sequence (DNA): TGTGCCAGCAGCATATTGGGGGACAGGGCCTACGAGCAGTACTTC. V and J are TRBV6-5 and TRBJ2-7; 9 nucleotides align to TRBD1. The germline CDR1 and CDR2 sequences are MNHEY and SVGAGI. CDR3 length: 15 residues. Trimming took 6 bases from V and 2 from J; bases not matched to a gene: 8.

This clone was detected only once. The CDR3 DNA is TGTGCCAGCAGCAAAGCGCGGGGAGGTGTAGGGGAGACCCAGTACTTC. It is translated as CASSKARGGVGETQYF. This sequence joins TRBV21-1 and TRBJ2-5; the tabulated D call, TRBD2, remains unverified against the DNA. TRBV21-1 is described as a pseudogene. CDR3 size: 16 residues.

The V gene is TRBV19, the J gene TRBJ1-1; 7 nucleotides align to TRBD1. Germline lookup yields CDR1 LNHDA and CDR2 SQIVND (reference sequence). There are 18 residues in the CDR3. The J segment lost 3 bases and the V segment lost 6 bases, leaving 19 bases of the junction unmatched. CDR3 residues: CASRKGARQDDGDTEAFF. The CDR3, as DNA: TGTGCCAGTAGAAAGGGGGCGCGTCAGGATGATGGGGACACTGAAGCTTTCTTT.

The table lists this clone with a few counts. The chain links TRBV19 to TRBJ2-5; 8 nucleotides line up with TRBD2. The J segment lost 1 base and the V segment lost 2 bases, leaving 9 bases of the junction unmatched. CDR3 length: 17 residues. The V gene's germline CDR1 is LNHDA and CDR2 SQIVND (reference sequence). The CDR3 nucleotides are TGTGCCAGTAGTATATTCGGGGGGGGAGGTCCCCAAGAGACCCAGTACTTC. It codes for CASSIFGGGGPQETQYF.

The chain has TRBV7-9 and TRBJ2-7, with a possible D match to TRBD2 (7 bases). The CDR3 is 14 amino acids. Germline lookup yields CDR1 SEHNR and CDR2 FQNEAQ (reference sequence). V shed 5 bases and J shed 6 bases, with 17 bases lying between them. DNA of the CDR3: TGTGCCAGCAGCCTAGACGGGGGGCGGGTCGAGCAGTACTTC. Its translation: CASSLDGGRVEQYF.